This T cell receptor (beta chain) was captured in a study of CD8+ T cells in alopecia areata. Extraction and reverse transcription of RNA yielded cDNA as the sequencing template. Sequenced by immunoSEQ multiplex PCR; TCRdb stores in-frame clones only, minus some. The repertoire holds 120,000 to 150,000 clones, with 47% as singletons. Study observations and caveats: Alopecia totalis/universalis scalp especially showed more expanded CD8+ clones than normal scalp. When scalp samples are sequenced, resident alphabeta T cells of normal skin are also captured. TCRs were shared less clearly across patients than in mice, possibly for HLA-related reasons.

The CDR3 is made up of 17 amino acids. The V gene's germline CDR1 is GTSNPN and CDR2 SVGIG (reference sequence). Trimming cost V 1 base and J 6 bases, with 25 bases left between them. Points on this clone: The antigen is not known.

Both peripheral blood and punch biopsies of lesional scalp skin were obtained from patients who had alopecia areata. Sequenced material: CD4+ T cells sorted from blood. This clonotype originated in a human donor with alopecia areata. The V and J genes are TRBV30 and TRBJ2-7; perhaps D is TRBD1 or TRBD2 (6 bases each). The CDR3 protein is CAWSAGRGRPGNLEQYF. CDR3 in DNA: TGTGCCTGGAGTGCCGGAAGGGGGAGGCCAGGGAATCTCGAGCAGTACTTC.